These T cell receptor beta chains were read from a single sample in a study of Graves' ophthalmopathy and Graves' hyperthyroidism. TCRdb re-called the multiplex PCR reads through MiXCR, storing one row per CDR3 protein. The sample yields roughly 51,000 distinct CDR3 sequences, 50% to 65% seen once. Sequencing was done on a sample of peripheral blood. The receptors here all came from an adult man with Graves' ophthalmopathy. Both conserved end residues are part of each CDR3. The D gene is left open where the match is weak. Clone sizes are given selectively: once, few, many, or a class where the clone is expanded.

>.|TRBV10-3|.|TRBJ2-5
CAIRIEGWGTQYF
TGTGCCATCAGGATCGAAGGCTGGGGGACCCAGTACTTC
>TRBD1|TRBV5-6|many|TRBJ1-6
CASSSGQGESSPLHF
TGTGCCAGCAGCTCGGGACAGGGGGAATCTTCACCCCTCCACTTT
>TRBD1|TRBV6-1|many|TRBJ2-7
CASSRDRGTYEQYF
TGTGCCAGCAGTCGGGACAGGGGAACCTACGAGCAGTACTTC
>.|TRBV11-2|many|TRBJ2-7
CASSWGTLSYEQYF
TGTGCCAGCAGCTGGGGGACACTCTCCTACGAGCAGTACTTC
>.|TRBV5-4|many|TRBJ2-2
CASSPRENSAGELFF
TGTGCCAGCAGCCCCAGGGAAAATTCAGCCGGGGAGCTGTTTTTT
>TRBD1|TRBV5-1|.|TRBJ1-5
CASSTGGQGSNQPQHF
TGCGCCAGCAGCACTGGGGGACAGGGGTCCAATCAGCCCCAGCATTTT
>.|TRBV25-1|.|TRBJ2-1
CACSTLQGLLHNEQFF
TGTGCCTGCAGTACCCTTCAGGGACTCCTCCACAATGAGCAGTTCTTC
>.|TRBV7-2|.|TRBJ2-7
CASSNAGIYEQYF
TGTGCCAGCAGCAACGCCGGGATCTACGAGCAGTACTTC
>.|TRBV29-1|few|TRBJ1-1
CSVGQPGNTEAFF
TGCAGCGTTGGACAGCCTGGAAACACTGAAGCTTTCTTT
>TRBD1|TRBV7-8|once|TRBJ1-5
CPSSLGDRALNQPQHF
TGTCCCAGCAGCTTAGGTGACAGGGCGCTCAATCAGCCCCAGCATTTT
>TRBD1|TRBV12-3/TRBV12-4|.|TRBJ1-1
CASSSGQGNRNTEASF
TGTGCCAGCAGTTCCGGACAGGGTAATAGGAACACTGAGGCTTCCTTT
>TRBD1|TRBV15|.|TRBJ1-1
CAARGQGAYTEAFF
TGTGCCGCCCGGGGACAGGGGGCCTACACTGAAGCTTTCTTT
>TRBD2|TRBV20-1|.|TRBJ2-1
CSARWGLAGNNEQFF
TGCAGTGCTAGATGGGGACTAGCGGGGAACAATGAGCAGTTCTTC
>.|TRBV10-2|once|TRBJ1-2
CASSRGGGTYGYTF
TGCGCCAGCAGTCGAGGGGGGGGAACCTATGGCTACACCTTC
>.|TRBV2|many|TRBJ2-2
CASRATNRQGHGELFF
TGTGCCAGCAGGGCGACTAACCGCCAAGGGCACGGGGAGCTGTTTTTT
>TRBD2|TRBV29-1|.|TRBJ2-1
CSPRLAGVNEQFF
TGCAGCCCCCGACTAGCGGGAGTGAATGAGCAGTTCTTC
>.|TRBV20-1|.|TRBJ1-1
CSAEPRTGGVYTEAFF
TGCAGTGCTGAGCCGCGGACGGGGGGAGTGTACACTGAAGCTTTCTTT
>.|TRBV19|.|TRBJ2-7
CASSIGSLSYEQYF
TGTGCCAGTAGTATCGGTAGCCTCTCCTACGAGCAGTACTTC
>TRBD1|TRBV29-1|medium-sized|TRBJ1-1
CSVRQGLRTEAFF
TGCAGCGTTCGACAGGGGTTGAGGACTGAAGCTTTCTTT
>TRBD1|TRBV29-1|few|TRBJ2-5
CSADREGAAEETQYF
TGCAGCGCCGATCGTGAGGGGGCAGCAGAAGAGACCCAGTACTTC
>.|TRBV27|many|TRBJ2-7
CASSFGTHPGDEQYF
TGTGCCAGCAGTTTTGGGACCCACCCGGGGGACGAGCAGTACTTC
>.|TRBV25-1|.|TRBJ1-1
CASSDTAPGANVLTFF
TGTGCCAGCAGTGATACGGCTCCTGGGGCCAACGTCCTGACTTTCTTT
>TRBD2|TRBV7-9|.|TRBJ2-1
CASSLVSDSGGNEQFF
TGTGCCAGCAGCTTAGTGTCGGACAGCGGGGGAAATGAGCAGTTCTTC
>.|TRBV5-5|.|TRBJ2-2
CASWQGQGTNTGELFF
TGTGCCAGCTGGCAAGGGCAGGGGACGAACACCGGGGAGCTGTTTTTT
>.|TRBV2|.|TRBJ1-2
CASTENYGYTF
TGTGCCAGCACAGAAAACTATGGCTACACCTTC
>.|TRBV3-1|few|TRBJ1-4
CASSRNRDTANEKLFF
TGTGCCAGCAGCCGAAACCGGGACACAGCTAATGAAAAACTGTTTTTT
>TRBD2|TRBV20-1|.|TRBJ2-3
CSAKVLAGVLGTDTQYF
TGCAGTGCTAAGGTGCTAGCGGGAGTTTTAGGCACAGATACGCAGTATTTT
>TRBD1|TRBV25-1|.|TRBJ2-1
CASSTVRTGDDEQFF
TGTGCCAGCAGTACCGTCCGGACAGGGGACGATGAGCAGTTCTTC
>.|TRBV7-2|.|TRBJ1-1
CASSLGQLEAFF
TGTGCCAGCAGCCTTGGACAGCTTGAAGCTTTCTTT
>TRBD2|TRBV2|many|TRBJ2-7
CASSERREGSQQYF
TGTGCCAGCAGTGAACGGCGGGAGGGTTCCCAGCAGTACTTC
>.|TRBV5-4|.|TRBJ2-5
CASSLAGTSQETQYF
TGTGCCAGCAGCTTGGCCGGGACAAGCCAAGAGACCCAGTACTTC
>TRBD1|TRBV6-5|once|TRBJ1-2
CASTKGTGGPNGYTF
TGTGCCAGCACCAAGGGGACAGGGGGCCCTAACGGCTACACCTTC
>.|TRBV20-1|.|TRBJ2-5
CSASGPGRWETQYF
TGCAGTGCTTCGGGACCGGGGCGGTGGGAGACCCAGTACTTC
>TRBD2|TRBV10-2|.|TRBJ2-1
CASSEAGVGNEQFF
TGCGCCAGCAGTGAAGCGGGAGTTGGCAATGAGCAGTTCTTC
>TRBD2|TRBV5-6|.|TRBJ2-5
CASSLAKLAGEVRETQYF
TGTGCCAGCAGCTTGGCCAAGCTCGCGGGAGAGGTACGAGAGACCCAGTACTTC
>.|TRBV20-1|.|TRBJ1-1
CSARRQANTEAFF
TGCAGTGCTAGACGTCAGGCGAACACTGAAGCTTTCTTT
>.|TRBV9|many|TRBJ2-2
CASSVGVLTGELFF
TGTGCCAGCAGCGTTGGGGTTTTGACCGGGGAGCTGTTTTTT
>.|TRBV7-2|.|TRBJ2-1
CASSLSGGDYNEQFF
TGTGCCAGCAGCTTATCTGGCGGGGACTACAATGAGCAGTTCTTC
>TRBD1|TRBV11-2|many|TRBJ2-3
CASSYTGVGSTDTQYF
TGTGCCAGCAGCTACACAGGGGTAGGAAGCACAGATACGCAGTATTTT
>TRBD2|TRBV5-1|many|TRBJ2-5
CASSPIAGVGETQYF
TGCGCCAGCAGCCCGATAGCGGGGGTGGGAGAGACCCAGTACTTC
>TRBD1|TRBV7-6|.|TRBJ1-3
CASSSPTGGPHLSGNTIYF
TGTGCCAGCAGCTCACCGACAGGGGGCCCACATCTCAGTGGAAACACCATATATTTT
>TRBD1|TRBV7-9|.|TRBJ2-3
CASSSGTGLTDTQYF
TGTGCCAGCAGCTCCGGGACAGGGCTTACAGATACGCAGTATTTT
>TRBD2|TRBV15|many|TRBJ2-3
CATSTGFTSGTDTQCF
TGTGCCACCAGCACAGGATTTACTAGCGGGACAGATACGCAGTGTTTT
>TRBD1|TRBV15|.|TRBJ1-5
CATRPDRAYNQPQHF
TGTGCCACCAGACCGGACAGGGCGTACAATCAGCCCCAGCATTTT
>.|TRBV6-5|many|TRBJ2-7
CASSPSAGDHEQYF
TGTGCCAGCAGTCCATCGGCAGGGGACCACGAGCAGTACTTC
>TRBD2|TRBV10-3|.|TRBJ2-3
CATTDGLAGDTQYF
TGTGCCACCACTGATGGGCTAGCGGGAGACACGCAGTATTTT
>TRBD2|TRBV20-1|.|TRBJ2-1
CSAALGLAGGLDEQFF
TGCAGTGCAGCCTTAGGACTAGCGGGAGGCCTAGATGAGCAGTTCTTC
>.|TRBV7-3|many|TRBJ2-2
CASSPQENTGELFF
TGTGCCAGCAGCCCCCAAGAGAACACCGGGGAGCTGTTTTTT
>TRBD1|TRBV29-1|medium-sized|TRBJ1-5
CSVGEGGGQPQHF
TGCAGCGTGGGGGAAGGGGGCGGTCAGCCCCAGCATTTT
>TRBD1|TRBV6-4|many|TRBJ1-3
CASSEKDRGLGNTIYF
TGTGCCAGCAGTGAAAAAGACAGGGGGCTAGGAAACACCATATATTTT
>.|TRBV10-3|.|TRBJ1-6
CAISGAPDNSPLHF
TGTGCCATCAGTGGAGCGCCAGATAATTCACCCCTCCACTTT
>.|TRBV6-6|many|TRBJ2-3
CASSYLGKSTDTQYF
TGTGCCAGCAGTTACCTGGGGAAAAGCACAGATACGCAGTATTTT
>TRBD1|TRBV20-1|many|TRBJ2-5
CSARVMGQQETQYF
TGCAGTGCTAGAGTTATGGGACAGCAAGAGACCCAGTACTTC